The source of this TCR beta chain is a study of metastatic and nonmetastatic thyroid tumors. Background on the study: Samples came from malignant and benign thyroid patients, and repertoires were compared across blood and tumor or nodule tissue. Findings of the study overall: In blood and tumor, TCR beta diversity was reportedly significantly higher in malignant thyroid tumors than in benign nodules.

This clone was recorded at least ten times. Its antigen is unidentified. No treatment of any kind had been given to any patient before thyroid surgery. This CDR3 region has 15 residues. Germline CDR1 and CDR2: SQVTM and ANQGSEA. Trimming took off 4 bases at V and 2 bases at J, with 17 bases between the two ends. Original methodology: A papillary thyroid cancer distant-metastasis classifier was built from CDR3 differences across clinicopathological groups. TCRdb re-called clones from the PCR reads using MiXCR. None of the V and J calls come from the authors' own analysis; TCRdb made them. The sample records roughly 19,000 clones, under 25% being singletons.

Sequencing was carried out using tumor tissue. The genes are TRBV29-1 and TRBJ2-5; D is undetermined. This TCR came from a male donor with papillary thyroid cancer or a benign thyroid nodule (not recorded which). Some clones in this sample may be carry-over from other donors' samples. The CDR3 sequence is CSVVRTGRAQETQYF. CDR3 nucleotide sequence: TGCAGCGTTGTTCGGACCGGGCGCGCACAAGAGACCCAGTACTTC.